A single sample is the source of the 23 T cell receptor beta chains below, sequenced in a study of cytomegalovirus exposure and HLA in healthy donors. The PCR used 60 Vbeta and 13 Jbeta primers. TCRdb's table, derived via immunoSEQ multiplex PCR, lists solely in-frame clones and lacks some. Here the sample spans about 230,000 clones, more than 75% being singletons. The sample was PBMCs. The receptors come from a human donor in good health.

V is TRBV6-5 and J is TRBJ2-2; weak D call: TRBD2 (6 bases). Germline CDR1 and CDR2: MNHEY and SVGAGI. The CDR3 contains 14 residues. V was pared by 1 base and J by 9 bases, with 12 bases between. CDR3 coding DNA: TGTGCCAGCAGTTACTGGCGGGATAGACGGGAGCTGTTTTTT. Protein sequence: CASSYWRDRRELFF.

The V call is TRBV18, the J call TRBJ1-5, with TRBD1 as a possible D gene (5 bases). The CDR3 runs 16 residues. With 4 bases removed from V and 5 bases from J, the gap between germline ends came to 18 bases. Germline lookup yields CDR1 KGHSH and CDR2 LQKENI. CDR3 coding DNA: TGTGCCAGCTCACAGGAAAGACAGAGCCGGGATCAGCCCCAGCATTTT. Its protein product is CASSQERQSRDQPQHF.

This chain uses TRBV5-6 with TRBJ1-1; TRBD1 might be the D (6 bases). Trimming pared 0 bases from V and 5 bases from J, leaving 17 bases between. This CDR3 comprises 16 residues. Germline values: CDR1 SGHDT, CDR2 YYEEEE. The CDR3 loop reads CASSLDERGGSTEAFF. The DNA for the CDR3 is TGTGCCAGCAGCTTGGACGAGAGAGGGGGTAGTACTGAAGCTTTCTTT.

This clone was recorded once. The V gene is TRBV7-9, the J gene TRBJ2-1; D is perhaps TRBD1 (6 bases). Germline CDR1 reads SEHNR; CDR2 reads FQNEAQ (reference sequence). This CDR3 contains 16 residues. With 4 bases removed from V and 6 bases from J, the gap between germline ends came to 19 bases. CDR3 protein: CASSSLSAGVGNEQFF. CDR3 sequence (DNA): TGTGCCAGCAGCTCCCTATCGGCAGGGGTAGGCAATGAGCAGTTCTTC.

This clone was counted once. CDR3 loop: CASSPGFGTGELFF. CDR3 DNA sequence: TGTGCCAGCAGCCCAGGGTTCGGAACCGGGGAGCTGTTTTTT. V gene TRBV11-3 combines with J gene TRBJ2-2; a possible D gene is TRBD1 (5 bases). The CDR3 is 14 amino acids. Germline CDR1 reads SGHNT; CDR2 reads YENEEA. V was cut by 5 bases and J by 5 bases, with 12 bases left in between.

This clone showed up just once. This chain uses TRBV5-1 with TRBJ2-7; D may be TRBD2 (5 bases). The CDR3 totals 14 residues. Germline loops: CDR1 SGHRS, CDR2 YFSETQ. Trimming took 5 bases from V and 1 from J, leaving 13 bases between them. CDR3 region: CASSSVAGSYEQYF. The CDR3 region has the DNA TGCGCCAGCAGTTCCGTGGCGGGTTCCTACGAGCAGTACTTC.

This clone has just a few counts. The chain links TRBV10-1 to TRBJ1-1; 9 nucleotides align to TRBD1. The V gene's germline CDR1 is WNHNN and CDR2 SYGVQD (reference sequence). With 3 bases clipped from V and 5 bases from J, the junction kept 10 bases outside the gene matches. The CDR3 loop spans 16 amino acids. The CDR3 bases are TGCGCCAGCAGTGAAAAATTGGGACAGGGTTTGACTGAAGCTTTCTTT. This codes for CASSEKLGQGLTEAFF.

The chain joins TRBV7-8 to TRBJ2-7; 8 bases agree with TRBD1. The CDR3 extends over 15 amino acids. The junction had 5 bases not matched to a gene; V was cut back by 0 bases and J by 4 bases. Germline V gene data show CDR1 as SGHVS and CDR2 as FQNEAQ. The CDR3: CASSLARQGMYEQYF. The CDR3 DNA follows: TGTGCCAGCAGCTTAGCCAGACAGGGGATGTACGAGCAGTACTTC.

This chain joins TRBV6-1 and TRBJ2-1, with D tentatively TRBD2 (6 bases). Germline assignment: CDR1 MNHNS and CDR2 SASEGT. The CDR3 has 18 residues. The V end was cut by 3 bases, the J end by 4 bases, with 22 bases between. In nucleotides, the CDR3 is TGTGCCAGCAGTGATTCCCCTTTTGGGGGGAATCCTTACAATGAGCAGTTCTTC. Translation gives CASSDSPFGGNPYNEQFF.

This clone was counted a few times. In DNA, the CDR3 is TGCGCCAGCAGCTTTATGACAGGGCCATTCCAAGAGACCCAGTACTTC. Protein product: CASSFMTGPFQETQYF. The chain uses TRBV5-1 and TRBJ2-5, with 7 bases aligning to TRBD1. Trimming cost V 2 bases and J 1 base; bases outside gene matches: 8. The CDR3 totals 16 residues. Germline CDR1 SGHRS, CDR2 YFSETQ.

This clone came up once. The rearrangement links TRBV4-1 to TRBJ2-1, with D possibly being TRBD1 (6 bases). CDR1 MGHRA and CDR2 YSYEKL come from the germline V gene. This CDR3 is 14 amino acids long. Trimming stripped 0 bases from V and 7 bases from J, with 10 bases between. CDR3 sequence reads: CASSQEARGNEQFF. In DNA, the CDR3 is TGCGCCAGCAGCCAAGAGGCTAGGGGGAATGAGCAGTTCTTC.

A word on this clone: Other DNA sequences in this sample translate to the same CDR3. V is TRBV28 and J is TRBJ2-5; D might be TRBD2 (6 bases). V was clipped by 4 bases and J by 1 base, with 10 bases between them. The CDR3 is 14 residues long. CDR1 is MDHEN, CDR2 SYDVKM, per germline. The CDR3 sequence: CASSSGTLQETQYF. The DNA for the CDR3 is TGTGCCAGCAGTTCCGGGACTCTCCAAGAGACCCAGTACTTC.

V usage is TRBV25-1 and J usage is TRBJ2-7, with D hard to call. The V gene lost 2 bases and the J gene lost 3 bases, with 2 bases spanning the gap. Germline V lookup: CDR1 MGHDK, CDR2 SYGVNS. This CDR3 has 11 amino acids. The CDR3 is CASSEHYEQYF. The DNA for the CDR3 is TGTGCCAGCAGTGAACACTACGAGCAGTACTTC.

CDR3 bases: TGTGCCAGCAGTGAAGTACTAGCGTCAAACACCGGGGAGCTGTTTTTT. Translated, it gives CASSEVLASNTGELFF. The chain joins TRBV6-1 to TRBJ2-2, with 7 bases fitting TRBD2. The CDR3 consists of 16 residues. The V gene end was trimmed by 1 base and the J gene end by 2 bases; junction bases not matched to a gene: 4. Germline CDR1 MNHNS, CDR2 SASEGT.

The chain recombines TRBV28 with TRBJ1-2; the D is unclear. Trimming stripped 1 base from V and 4 bases from J, with 10 bases between. Looked up from germline, CDR1 is MDHEN and CDR2 is SYDVKM. The CDR3 spans 14 residues. This CDR3 is CASSLSRFAYGYTF. Written as DNA, the CDR3 is TGTGCCAGCAGTTTATCCAGGTTTGCCTATGGCTACACCTTC.

This chain links TRBV5-6 with TRBJ1-1, with TRBD1 matching 9 bases. This CDR3 has 14 residues. The V gene's germline CDR1 is SGHDT and CDR2 YYEEEE. The V segment lost 0 bases and the J segment 6 bases; nucleotides outside the gene matches: 3. The CDR3 region is CASSLGDRDAEAFF. The CDR3 DNA follows: TGTGCCAGCAGCTTGGGGGACAGGGACGCTGAAGCTTTCTTT.

The V gene is TRBV6-1, the J gene TRBJ2-1, with 12 nucleotides matching TRBD2. The J segment lost 9 bases and the V segment lost 8 bases, leaving 11 bases of the junction unmatched. This CDR3 has 15 residues. Germline-derived CDR1 and CDR2 are MNHNS and SASEGT. CDR3 residues: CASGRTSGIVGEQFF. CDR3 coding DNA: TGTGCCAGCGGGAGGACTAGCGGGATCGTAGGTGAGCAGTTCTTC.

This clone was recorded once. CDR3 in amino acids: CASSLQGTDTQYF. CDR3 coding DNA: TGTGCCAGCAGTTTGCAGGGTACAGATACGCAGTATTTT. The J gene is TRBJ2-3, the V gene TRBV28, with a possible D match to TRBD1 (5 bases). V was trimmed by 3 bases and J by 3 bases, leaving 7 bases between them. The CDR3 is 13 residues long. CDR1 MDHEN and CDR2 SYDVKM come from the germline V gene.

The chain combines TRBV5-4 with TRBJ2-7; 9 bases line up with TRBD1. The CDR3 has 15 residues. CDR1 and CDR2 from the germline V gene are SGHNT and YYREEE (reference sequence). The V segment lost 9 bases and the J segment 2 bases; nucleotides outside the gene matches: 12. CDR3 sequence reads: CATRTGTGSPYEQYF. Here the CDR3 DNA reads TGTGCCACCAGAACCGGGACAGGGTCCCCCTACGAGCAGTACTTC.

The V call is TRBV10-2, the J call TRBJ1-4, with 8 bases fitting TRBD1. Germline V gene lookup returns CDR1 WSHSY and CDR2 SAAADI. The CDR3 sequence is 15 residues long. The trim removed 5 bases at V and 4 bases at J, leaving 6 bases unmatched. The CDR3 region has the DNA TGCGCCAGCAGTATAACAGGGGGAGGTAATGAAAAACTGTTTTTT. It translates to CASSITGGGNEKLFF.

The chain employs TRBV5-6 and TRBJ2-1; maybe TRBD1 (5 bases). The CDR3 consists of 16 residues. Trimming left V 1 base short and J 0 bases short, with 11 bases between. Germline V gives CDR1 SGHDT, CDR2 YYEEEE. The CDR3 DNA reads as TGTGCCAGCAGCTTGTCCCAGGGCAGCTCCTACAATGAGCAGTTCTTC. It codes for CASSLSQGSSYNEQFF. Drawing the rest from reference TRBV5-6 and TRBJ2-1, the complete variable domain is DAGVTQSPTHLIKTRGQQVTLRCSPKSGHDTVSWYQQALGQGPQFIFQYYEEEERQRGNFPDRFSGHQFPNYSSELNVNALLLGDSALYLCASSLSQGSSYNEQFFGPGTRLTVL.

V usage is TRBV2 and J usage is TRBJ2-3, with 8 bases fitting TRBD2. The ends lost 2 bases at V and 9 bases at J; junction bases unmatched: 13. The CDR3 sequence is 16 residues long. Germline lookup yields CDR1 SNHLY and CDR2 FYNNEI. The CDR3 reads CASSEIGLARVKTQYF. DNA of the CDR3: TGTGCCAGCAGTGAAATAGGACTAGCTAGAGTGAAGACGCAGTATTTT.

Comment on this clone: Because it lacks the conserved phenylalanine or tryptophan at the end, this CDR3 is likely a read error. This chain joins TRBV5-6 and TRBJ2-7; 13 bases are shared with TRBD2. Germline loops: CDR1 SGHDT, CDR2 YYEEEE. CDR3 length: 17 amino acids. Trimming removed 4 bases from V and 2 bases from J; junction bases left unmatched: 9. The CDR3 bases are TGTGCCAGCAGCCCCCCCCCTACTAGCGGGAGGGCCTACGAGCAGTACCTC. It translates to CASSPPPTSGRAYEQYL.